This T cell receptor beta chain stems from a study of human T cells and chemical hapten exposure. At the level of the study: Sensitization applied 2% DPC to around 2 cm by around 2 cm of upper inner arm skin. Study-level findings and limits: Donors in the study had alopecia, meaning their immune response may differ from healthy people's. Significantly more large CDR3 similarity clusters arose among expanded TCRs than among controls.

CDR1 is MDHEN, CDR2 SYDVKM, per germline. This CDR3 comprises 15 residues. V lost 6 bases and J lost 3; bases outside the gene matches: 8. Turning to this clonotype: Its specificity is unknown.

Stated time point: patch test 3, about 24 weeks after DPC sensitization. Indicated treatment: therapeutic diphenylcyclopropenone sensitization with weekly scalp DPC. TCRdb ran MiXCR on the RACE reads and lists one entry per CDR3 protein. Here the sample spans about 82,000 distinct CDR3 sequences, 10% to 14% being singletons. This receptor was obtained from a woman aged 45-60 years with alopecia areata. Some clones in this sample may be carry-over from other donors' samples. The chain employs TRBV28 and TRBJ2-7; 10 positions match TRBD1. The sequenced sample was whole blood, obtained in connection with sensitization to the hapten diphenylcyclopropenone (DPC). The CDR3 DNA is TGTGCCAGCAGCCAGACAGGGGGCCCGGACTACGAGCAGTACTTC. Protein: CASSQTGGPDYEQYF.